This is a list of T cell receptor beta chains from one sample in a study of CD4 T cells in relation to SARS-CoV-2 and coronaviruses. Here immunoSEQ multiplex PCR was the method, and the copy in TCRdb shows in-frame clones only, minus some. The sample records 16,000 or so clones, around 73% being singletons. These receptors have no identified antigens. Material for sequencing was CD4+ T cells from PBMCs, cultured in vitro. The receptors shown here come from a human donor in good health. Each CDR3 is given with its conserved first and last residue. Each record gives: clone size, D gene, J gene, V gene, CDR3 protein, CDR3 DNA. D genes are given only for firm matches. Size is stated for part of the rows, as once, few or many counts, or as a class when the clone is expanded.

NA | TRBD1 | TRBJ2-3 | TRBV6-5 | CASSPGQGGSDTQYF | TGTGCCAGCAGTCCGGGACAGGGGGGCTCAGATACGCAGTATTTT
NA | TRBD1 | TRBJ2-7 | TRBV19 | CASSIIGTGTYEQYF | TGTGCCAGTAGTATTATCGGGACAGGAACCTACGAGCAGTACTTC
NA | TRBD2 | TRBJ2-3 | TRBV27 | CASAASGRATDTQYF | TGTGCCAGCGCGGCGTCCGGGAGGGCCACAGATACGCAGTATTTT
NA | NA | TRBJ2-1 | TRBV5-1 | CASSLAGGFNEQFF | TGCGCCAGCAGCTTGGCCGGGGGTTTTAATGAGCAGTTCTTC
NA | NA | TRBJ1-1 | TRBV3-1/TRBV3-2 | CASSQVQYNTEAFF | TGTGCCAGCAGCCAAGTACAGTATAACACTGAAGCTTTCTTT
few | NA | TRBJ1-2 | TRBV3-1/TRBV3-2 | CASSQGYGASGYTF | TGTGCCAGCAGCCAAGGATATGGGGCTAGCGGCTACACCTTC
NA | NA | TRBJ1-2 | TRBV19 | CASSRDSNYGYTF | TGTGCCAGTAGTCGAGACAGCAACTATGGCTACACCTTC
NA | NA | TRBJ1-3 | TRBV3-1/TRBV3-2 | CASSLSSSGNTIYF | TGTGCCAGCAGCCTCAGCAGCTCTGGAAACACCATATATTTT
NA | TRBD2 | TRBJ2-7 | TRBV27 | CASSILAGATPREQYF | TGTGCCAGCAGTATTCTAGCGGGAGCTACCCCGAGAGAGCAGTACTTC
NA | NA | TRBJ2-7 | TRBV28 | CASSYVRGPPPYEQYF | TGTGCCAGCAGCTACGTCAGGGGACCCCCTCCCTACGAGCAGTACTTC
NA | NA | TRBJ1-3 | TRBV5-6 | CASSPGQYSGNTIYF | TGTGCCAGCAGCCCTGGACAGTACTCTGGAAACACCATATATTTT
NA | TRBD1 | TRBJ2-7 | TRBV7-9 | CASSLAGQGGYEQYF | TGTGCCAGCAGCTTAGCGGGACAGGGGGGATACGAGCAGTACTTC
NA | NA | TRBJ2-7 | TRBV6-4 | CASRAANSYEQYF | TGTGCCAGCAGAGCCGCCAACTCCTACGAGCAGTACTTC
NA | NA | TRBJ2-2 | TRBV19 | CASSIRAGGDLTGELFF | TGTGCCAGTAGTATACGAGCGGGTGGGGACCTCACCGGGGAGCTGTTTTTT
NA | NA | TRBJ2-4 | TRBV2 | CASSEEITRAKNIQYF | TGTGCCAGCAGTGAAGAGATCACCCGGGCCAAAAACATTCAGTACTTC
NA | TRBD1 | TRBJ2-7 | TRBV30 | CAWEPLGQGASYEQYF | TGTGCCTGGGAGCCTTTGGGACAGGGCGCATCCTACGAGCAGTACTTC
NA | NA | TRBJ2-7 | TRBV5-1 | CASSFWSTPAYEQYF | TGCGCCAGCAGCTTTTGGAGTACACCAGCCTACGAGCAGTACTTC
NA | NA | TRBJ1-1 | TRBV7-9 | CASSRTTWLTEAFF | TGTGCCAGCAGCCGGACGACATGGTTGACTGAAGCTTTCTTT
once | NA | TRBJ1-5 | TRBV2 | CASTGRNQPQHF | TGTGCCAGCACGGGCAGGAATCAGCCCCAGCATTTT
NA | TRBD1 | TRBJ1-4 | TRBV30 | CAWSQGAEKLFF | TGTGCCTGGAGCCAGGGGGCAGAAAAACTGTTTTTT
few | TRBD1 | TRBJ2-7 | TRBV6-5 | CASSKKPGQGSEQYF | TGTGCCAGCAGTAAAAAACCGGGACAGGGGTCCGAGCAGTACTTC
NA | NA | TRBJ2-2 | TRBV10-1 | CASSAGRNTGELFF | TGCGCCAGCAGTGCCGGGAGGAACACCGGGGAGCTGTTTTTT
NA | TRBD2 | TRBJ2-2 | TRBV10-3 | CAIRALAGGGELFF | TGTGCCATCAGGGCTCTAGCGGGAGGCGGGGAGCTGTTTTTT
NA | NA | TRBJ1-1 | TRBV5-1 | CASSEQGFNTEAFF | TGCGCCAGCAGCGAACAGGGTTTCAACACTGAAGCTTTCTTT
NA | TRBD1 | TRBJ2-7 | TRBV20-1 | CSASGDSEQYF | TGCAGTGCTAGTGGGGACAGCGAGCAGTACTTC
NA | NA | TRBJ1-4 | TRBV27 | CASRGTPGEKLFF | TGTGCCAGCCGCGGGACCCCCGGTGAAAAACTGTTTTTT
few | NA | TRBJ1-5 | TRBV2 | CASRYRDRNQPQHF | TGTGCCAGCAGATACAGGGATCGGAATCAGCCCCAGCATTTT
NA | NA | TRBJ1-5 | TRBV10-1 | CASSDREQPQHF | TGCGCCAGCAGCGATCGGGAGCAGCCCCAGCATTTT
NA | NA | TRBJ2-3 | TRBV5-1 | CASRDTSSTDTQYF | TGCGCCAGCCGGGACACATCTAGCACAGATACGCAGTATTTT
few | TRBD1 | TRBJ1-5 | TRBV18 | CASSSTGNNQPQHF | TGTGCCAGCTCGTCGACAGGGAACAATCAGCCCCAGCATTTT
NA | TRBD2 | TRBJ2-3 | TRBV27 | CASSLAGRAQYF | TGTGCCAGCAGTTTAGCGGGGAGGGCGCAGTATTTT
NA | NA | TRBJ2-2 | TRBV10-3 | CAISESLSRLVGELFF | TGTGCCATCAGTGAGTCGCTTAGTAGATTGGTCGGGGAGCTGTTTTTT
NA | NA | TRBJ1-3 | TRBV7-6 | CASSTHQTPGNTIYF | TGTGCCAGCAGCACCCACCAGACACCTGGAAACACCATATATTTT
NA | TRBD1 | TRBJ2-7 | TRBV6-5 | CASSSNSGQPYEQYF | TGTGCCAGCAGTTCGAATTCGGGACAGCCCTACGAGCAGTACTTC
NA | NA | TRBJ1-1 | TRBV12-3/TRBV12-4 | CASRWGDTEAFF | TGTGCCAGCCGGTGGGGGGACACTGAAGCTTTCTTT
NA | NA | TRBJ1-5 | TRBV4-1 | CASSQVGGRTNQPQHF | TGCGCCAGCAGCCAAGTGGGGGGCAGAACCAATCAGCCCCAGCATTTT
few | TRBD1 | TRBJ1-3 | TRBV10-2 | CASTGTEGSGNTIYF | TGCGCCAGCACCGGGACAGAAGGCTCTGGAAACACCATATATTTT
NA | TRBD1 | TRBJ2-6 | TRBV2 | CASSEGTGVGANVLTF | TGTGCCAGCAGTGAAGGGACAGGGGTCGGGGCCAACGTCCTGACTTTC
NA | NA | TRBJ2-7 | TRBV5-1 | CASSPLGGSSSYEQYF | TGCGCCAGCAGCCCGCTAGGCGGCTCGAGCTCCTACGAGCAGTACTTC
once | NA | TRBJ1-6 | TRBV19 | CASSILGGEPGTPLHF | TGTGCCAGTAGTATCCTCGGGGGCGAACCCGGGACACCCCTCCACTTT
NA | TRBD1 | TRBJ2-4 | TRBV5-1 | CASSLRQGRDIQYF | TGCGCCAGCAGCCTACGACAGGGGAGAGACATTCAGTACTTC
NA | NA | TRBJ2-7 | TRBV25-1 | CASIGTAYEQYF | TGTGCCAGCATAGGGACTGCCTACGAGCAGTACTTC
NA | TRBD1 | TRBJ2-7 | TRBV12-3/TRBV12-4 | CASSWTGGEQYF | TGTGCCAGCAGTTGGACAGGGGGGGAGCAGTACTTC
NA | NA | TRBJ2-7 | TRBV5-6 | CASSLFNQPNEQYF | TGTGCCAGCAGCTTATTTAATCAGCCCAACGAGCAGTACTTC
NA | TRBD1 | TRBJ1-2 | TRBV12-3/TRBV12-4 | CASSQGQGVYTF | TGTGCCAGCAGTCAGGGACAGGGAGTCTACACCTTC
NA | TRBD1 | TRBJ1-2 | TRBV6-5 | CASSITGGGSDGYTF | TGTGCCAGCAGTATCACAGGGGGCGGTTCGGATGGCTACACCTTC
NA | NA | TRBJ2-7 | TRBV27 | CASGERLGTYEQYF | TGTGCCAGCGGAGAAAGACTGGGTACCTACGAGCAGTACTTC
NA | NA | TRBJ2-5 | TRBV5-1 | CASSTVDKEEETQYF | TGCGCCAGCAGCACGGTGGACAAAGAGGAAGAGACCCAGTACTTC
NA | NA | TRBJ1-1 | TRBV27 | CASSSRQAFGAFF | TGTGCCAGCAGTAGCAGACAGGCCTTTGGGGCTTTCTTT
once | TRBD1 | TRBJ2-3 | TRBV10-2 | CASSESVDRHLNF | TGCGCCAGCAGTGAGTCGGTGGACAGGCACCTGAATTTT
NA | NA | TRBJ2-2 | TRBV24-1 | CATSDMTPRITGELFF | TGTGCCACCAGTGATATGACGCCAAGAATCACCGGGGAGCTGTTTTTT
NA | TRBD2 | TRBJ2-3 | TRBV18 | CASSPPPSGGTDTQYF | TGTGCCAGCTCACCACCCCCCAGCGGGGGCACAGATACGCAGTATTTT
NA | NA | TRBJ2-5 | TRBV3-1/TRBV3-2 | CASSQRRAEETQYF | TGTGCCAGCAGCCAACGGAGGGCCGAGGAGACCCAGTACTTC
NA | NA | TRBJ1-1 | TRBV19 | CASRTRNTEAFF | TGTGCCAGTAGGACACGGAACACTGAAGCTTTCTTT
NA | TRBD2 | TRBJ2-7 | TRBV5-4 | CASSLQRDGSYEQYF | TGTGCCAGCAGCTTGCAGCGGGACGGCTCCTACGAGCAGTACTTC
NA | NA | TRBJ1-5 | TRBV5-1 | CASRLDSFSNQPQHF | TGCGCCAGCAGACTGGACAGTTTTAGCAATCAGCCCCAGCATTTT
NA | NA | TRBJ2-7 | TRBV19 | CASSRDSLSYEQYF | TGTGCCAGTAGTCGAGACAGTCTCTCCTACGAGCAGTACTTC
NA | NA | TRBJ2-5 | TRBV19 | CASTTGAGEETQYF | TGTGCCAGTACCACCGGGGCCGGGGAGGAGACCCAGTACTTC